What follows are 4 T cell receptor beta chains derived from one specimen sequenced in a study of blood T cell repertoires in COVID-19. The data were produced by immunoSEQ multiplex PCR, yet TCRdb's version contains in-frame clones alone and is incomplete. This sample yields 120,000 or so clones, of which approximately 85% are seen a single time; about 15% belongs to the top ten. The sample consisted of peripheral blood. The source of these receptors is a woman aged 55 to 70 with acute or convalescent COVID-19.

In DNA form, the CDR3 reads TGTGCCAGCAGCCCTACAGGGGGTTCTTACGAGCAGTACTTC. Its protein product is CASSPTGGSYEQYF. V and J are TRBV7-3 and TRBJ2-7; 8 nucleotides match TRBD1. Germline V CDR1 and CDR2: SGHTA, FQGTGA. Trimming removed 5 bases from V and 4 bases from J; junction bases left unmatched: 7. CDR3 length equals 14 residues.

The rearrangement links TRBV11-3 to TRBJ2-5, with TRBD2 matching 8 bases. The length of the CDR3 is 15 residues. V gave up 5 bases and J gave up 3 bases; unmatched junction bases: 8. The germline V gene encodes CDR1 SGHNT and CDR2 YENEEA. CDR3 sequence reads: CASSLTGTREETQYF. The CDR3 DNA reads as TGTGCCAGCAGCCTAACCGGGACTAGGGAAGAGACCCAGTACTTC.

The CDR3 DNA follows: TGTGCCAGTAGTCCTAGACGGAGCTCTGGAAACACCATATATTTT. It translates to CASSPRRSSGNTIYF. J is TRBJ1-3 and V is TRBV19; D is undetermined. Per germline, CDR1 LNHDA and CDR2 SQIVND (reference sequence). This CDR3 comprises 15 residues. Between the trimmed V and J ends, which lost 5 bases and 0 bases, there was a span of 11 bases.

On this clone itself: Other DNA variants within this sample encode the same CDR3. The chain has TRBV7-2 and TRBJ1-1, with 9 bases lining up with TRBD1. This CDR3 has 14 amino acids. V lost 2 bases to trimming and J lost 4 bases; unmatched junction nucleotides: 2. Germline lookup yields CDR1 SGHTA and CDR2 FQGNSA. The CDR3 bases are TGTGCCAGCAGCTTAAGACAGGGGGGCACTGAAGCTTTCTTT. This translates into CASSLRQGGTEAFF.